Each of the 19 T cell receptor beta chains below was sequenced from the same sample in a study of regulatory T cells in long-lasting Graves disease. Time point noted: newly diagnosed GD, antithyroid drugs for less than 3 months. The TCR library was made from RNA extracted from PBMCs. Construction of TCR beta libraries relied on iRepertoire HTBI primers and on Arm-PCR targeting CDR3 regions. One entry per CDR3 protein, called by TCRdb with MiXCR from the multiplex PCR reads. This table holds about 540,000 distinct CDR3 sequences, roughly 13% found once. These data were also filed under a second study, of T cells in Graves' hyperthyroidism and ophthalmopathy.

The material sequenced was peripheral blood mononuclear cells (PBMCs), taken at new diagnosis, from a patient treated with antithyroid drugs. These receptor sequences come from a man between 25 and 39 years old with Graves disease.

This clonotype was recorded once. The chain is built from TRBV7-2 and TRBJ2-1, with D perhaps TRBD2 (5 bases). V lost 5 bases and J 6 bases, leaving 11 bases between the germline ends. The CDR3 covers 13 residues. In germline, CDR1 is SGHTA, CDR2 FQGNSA. Here the CDR3 reads CASSPEVFNEQFF. The CDR3 DNA reads TGTGCCAGCAGCCCGGAGGTCTTCAATGAGCAGTTCTTC.

This clonotype was observed many times. This chain joins TRBV12-3 or TRBV12-4 and TRBJ2-1; D not certain. V was trimmed by 3 bases and J by 1 base, leaving 4 bases between them. The CDR3 sequence is 13 residues long. The CDR3 DNA reads TGTGCCAGCAGTTTTATGTCCTACAATGAGCAGTTCTTC. Its translation: CASSFMSYNEQFF.

On this clonotype: This sequence may be a read error, since a much larger clone differs from it by one base. The rearrangement links TRBV5-5 to TRBJ2-4; TRBD2 matches 12 bases. The CDR3 spans 15 residues. Germline assignment: CDR1 SGHKS and CDR2 YYEKEE (reference sequence). The CDR3 coding sequence is TGTGCCAGCAGTGAGCAACTAGCGGGAGGACGCGGGCAGCTCTTC. It translates to CASSEQLAGGRGQLF.

This clonotype showed up many times. This sequence joins TRBV30 and TRBJ2-1; unclear D gene. V lost 5 bases and J lost 7, with 6 bases in between. The CDR3 extends over 10 amino acids. The germline CDR1 and CDR2 sequences are GTSNPN and SVGIG (reference sequence). CDR3 residues: CAWGLNEQFF. CDR3 nucleotide sequence: TGTGCCTGGGGATTAAATGAGCAGTTCTTC.

This clonotype has only a few counts. This rearrangement joins TRBV30 to TRBJ2-7; D remains ambiguous. The V gene lost 3 bases and the J gene lost 2 bases, with 17 bases spanning the gap. CDR1 GTSNPN and CDR2 SVGIG come from the germline V gene (reference sequence). CDR3 size: 15 residues. CDR3 nucleotides: TGTGCCTGGAGCGAGATGGTTGACGGTCCCTACGAGCAGTACTTC. Translation: CAWSEMVDGPYEQYF.

Ten or more counts support this clonotype. The chain links TRBV20-1 to TRBJ1-3; a weak D match, TRBD1 (6 bases). Germline V gene data show CDR1 as DFQATT and CDR2 as SNEGSKA (reference sequence). The CDR3 is 15 residues long. Trimming removed 5 bases at V and 2 bases at J, with 16 bases between. Here the CDR3 reads CSAPDGGSAGNTIYF. Written as DNA, the CDR3 is TGCAGTGCTCCGGATGGGGGCAGTGCTGGAAACACCATATATTTT.

This clonotype was seen ten or more times. V and J are TRBV5-1 and TRBJ2-1; tentatively, D is TRBD2 (5 bases). The germline V gene encodes CDR1 SGHRS and CDR2 YFSETQ. This CDR3 has 13 residues. The V gene lost 7 bases and the J gene lost 2 bases, with 10 bases spanning the gap. CDR3 residues: CASAGQAYNEQFF. DNA for the CDR3: TGCGCCAGCGCGGGTCAAGCCTACAATGAGCAGTTCTTC.

In its sample, this clonotype was seen many times. DNA for the CDR3: TGTGCCACCAGTGATTTGCGGACTAGGGGTGAGACCCAGTACTTC. Its protein product is CATSDLRTRGETQYF. The gene calls are TRBV24-1 and TRBJ2-5; 7 bases are shared with TRBD2. V was pared by 0 bases and J by 5 bases, with 5 bases of the junction left unmatched. CDR3 length: 15 amino acids. The germline CDR1 and CDR2 sequences are KGHDR and SFDVKD.

This clonotype turned up a few times. The chain uses TRBV20-1 and TRBJ2-5; D is ambiguous. The CDR3 spans 12 residues. Germline V gives CDR1 DFQATT, CDR2 SNEGSKA (reference sequence). Deletions cut 0 bases from V and 5 bases from J, with 7 bases between. DNA of the CDR3: TGCAGTGCTAGAGACATGTGGGAGACCCAGTACTTC. Translated, it gives CSARDMWETQYF.

The V call is TRBV25-1, the J call TRBJ1-1, with no clear D. Per the germline V gene, CDR1 is MGHDK and CDR2 is SYGVNS. V shed 5 bases and J shed 8 bases, with 9 bases lying between them. There are 11 residues in the CDR3. The CDR3 DNA follows: TGTGCCAGCAGTTGGGGTTTAGAAGCTTTCTTT. This translates into CASSWGLEAFF.

In this sample, this clonotype turned up a few times. This rearrangement joins TRBV7-9 to TRBJ1-2; D is unclear. This CDR3 region has 13 residues. Germline CDR1 and CDR2: SEHNR and FQNEAQ (reference sequence). Trimming pared 8 bases from V and 6 bases from J, leaving 16 bases between. DNA for the CDR3: TGTGCCAGCGGACCGGGAAATGGGGATGGCTACACCTTC. Encoded protein: CASGPGNGDGYTF.

This clonotype appeared many times. V is TRBV5-1 and J is TRBJ2-3, with 8 bases aligning to TRBD1. The germline CDR1 and CDR2 sequences are SGHRS and YFSETQ. This CDR3 is 15 amino acids long. Trimming cost V 2 bases and J 4 bases; bases outside gene matches: 6. The CDR3 is CASSFEGQGPDTQYF. The CDR3 DNA is TGCGCCAGCAGCTTTGAAGGACAGGGTCCAGATACGCAGTATTTT.

This clonotype occurred many times. The V and J genes are TRBV2 and TRBJ2-4; D unclear. V dropped 6 bases and J dropped 5 bases, with 5 bases sitting between them. The CDR3 sequence is 11 residues long. The germline V gene encodes CDR1 SNHLY and CDR2 FYNNEI. CDR3 sequence: CASSVENIQYF. CDR3 sequence (DNA): TGTGCCAGCAGCGTTGAAAACATTCAGTACTTC.

The chain carries TRBV29-1 and TRBJ1-1, with 10 bases lining up with TRBD1. CDR3 size: 15 residues. CDR1 is SQVTM and CDR2 is ANQGSEA in the germline V gene. Germline trimming cut 6 bases from V and 4 bases from J; bases unmatched to any gene: 11. CDR3 bases: TGCAGCGTGGGACAGGGGTCGGTTTCGGCCACTGAAGCTTTCTTT. It yields the protein CSVGQGSVSATEAFF.

V and J are TRBV5-6 and TRBJ2-7; D gene unclear. This CDR3 has 12 amino acids. From germline, CDR1 is SGHDT and CDR2 YYEEEE. Trimming took 4 bases from V and 8 from J, leaving 13 bases between them. CDR3 residues: CASSLSSRKQYF. DNA for the CDR3: TGTGCCAGCAGCCTGTCAAGCCGCAAGCAGTACTTC.

This clonotype turned up a few times. An end of the junction does not agree with germline; a read error may underlie this. The chain carries TRBV20-1 and TRBJ2-5; D possibly corresponds to TRBD2 (5 bases). Germline V gives CDR1 DFQATT, CDR2 SNEGSKA (reference sequence). CDR3 size: 9 residues. The CDR3 sequence: CSTRETQYF. Written as DNA, the CDR3 is TGCAGTACTAGAGAGACCCAGTACTTC.

There are many counts of this clonotype. The rearrangement joins TRBV15 to TRBJ2-1; a possible D gene is TRBD2 (6 bases). This CDR3 spans 16 amino acids. Germline V gene data show CDR1 as LNHNV and CDR2 as YYDKDF (reference sequence). Trimming cost V 1 base and J 5 bases, with 15 bases left between them. CDR3 coding DNA: TGTGCCACCAGCAGAGGTGGTAGCGGAGCTAACAATGAGCAGTTCTTC. It is translated as CATSRGGSGANNEQFF.

This clonotype was seen a handful of times. The rearrangement uses TRBV6-5 and TRBJ2-3; D gene ambiguous. V lost 0 bases, J lost 1 base, and 11 bases lay in between. The CDR3 length is 16 residues. Germline V gene lookup returns CDR1 MNHEY and CDR2 SVGAGI. The CDR3 nucleotides are TGTGCCAGCAGTTACTCGGCTTACCTGCGCACAGATACGCAGTATTTT. Amino acid sequence: CASSYSAYLRTDTQYF.

This clonotype occurred many times. This chain links TRBV7-3 with TRBJ2-2; D might be TRBD1 (6 bases). Trimming cost V 0 bases and J 6 bases, with 8 bases left between them. CDR3 size: 14 residues. Germline CDR1 and CDR2: SGHTA and FQGTGA. The CDR3 spells CASSLTTGPGELFF. The CDR3 DNA follows: TGTGCCAGCAGCTTAACGACAGGCCCCGGGGAGCTGTTTTTT.